Sequencing of this T cell receptor (beta chain) was carried out in a study of T-cell memory formation after mild COVID-19. Study results and limitations: The study found balanced CD4/CD8 in clones contracting day 15 to 85 and a CD4+ lean in later expanders.

To note about this clonotype: Antigen unknown.

In TCRdb, the 5' RACE reads were re-called with MiXCR into one record per CDR3 protein. The sample contains 250,000 or so distinct CDR3 sequences, approximately 18% of which appear only once. The CDR3 runs to 15 residues. The V end lost 4 bases, the J end lost 3 bases, and 13 bases lay between the germline ends. CDR1 and CDR2 (germline): MGHRA, YSYEKL. Sequenced sample: PBMCs or a T cell subset sorted from them (not recorded which). The chain carries TRBV4-1 and TRBJ2-1; D is possibly TRBD1 (6 bases). The TCR sequence derives from a man in his late teens or twenties who had mild COVID-19 (a few samples of this study predate the infection). Cell type and time point are not known. The CDR3 here is CASSLVQGNYNEQFF. The DNA of the CDR3 is TGCGCCAGCAGCCTAGTCCAGGGGAACTACAATGAGCAGTTCTTC.